The next 9 T cell receptor beta chains were all read from a single sample in a study of shared clonotypes between healthy human individuals. Here immunoSEQ multiplex PCR was the method, and the copy in TCRdb shows in-frame clones only, minus some. The sample consists of millions of clones, 85% to 95% of them appearing once. Sequenced material: naive CD4+ T cells sorted from blood. Subset reported: CD45RA+ positively selected. These receptors all come from a man aged 18 to 30 in good health.

This clone was counted a single time. This chain joins TRBV4-3 and TRBJ2-3, with D possibly being TRBD1 (6 bases). Germline loops: CDR1 LGHNA, CDR2 YSLEER. The CDR3 runs to 15 residues. V was pared by 1 base and J by 5 bases, with 13 bases between. CDR3 sequence reads: CASSQAQGSGDTQYF. CDR3 in DNA: TGCGCCAGCAGCCAAGCGCAGGGGTCCGGAGATACGCAGTATTTT.

V is TRBV5-1 and J is TRBJ2-3; TRBD1 might be the D (7 bases). Germline V CDR1 and CDR2: SGHRS, YFSETQ. There are 13 residues in the CDR3. Between the trimmed V and J ends, which lost 5 bases and 14 bases, there was a span of 21 bases. CDR3 in DNA: TGCGCCAGCAGACAACCTCAGGGGGAGGTCCTGTATTTT. Residues: CASRQPQGEVLYF.

The rearrangement links TRBV5-1 to TRBJ2-6, with D unresolved. The CDR3 runs 14 residues. CDR1 is SGHRS, CDR2 YFSETQ, per germline. V dropped 0 bases and J dropped 4 bases, with 5 bases sitting between them. The CDR3 nucleotides read TGCGCCAGCAGCTTGGCGATCGGGGCCAACGTCCTGACTTTC. Its protein product is CASSLAIGANVLTF.

This clone was observed a single time. The chain couples TRBV18 to TRBJ2-3; D unclear. The length of the CDR3 is 14 residues. CDR1 KGHSH and CDR2 LQKENI come from the germline V gene. V lost 6 bases, J lost 5 bases, and 15 bases lay in between. As DNA, the CDR3 is TGTGCCAGCTCGCCCCAGGCAGGTGTAGATACGCAGTATTTT. The encoded protein is CASSPQAGVDTQYF.

This chain connects TRBV2 to TRBJ2-7; the match to TRBD1 covers 7 bases. CDR1 and CDR2 from the germline V gene are SNHLY and FYNNEI. With V trimmed by 7 bases and J by 4 bases, 7 bases remained unmatched. The CDR3 is 13 amino acids. In DNA form, the CDR3 reads TGTGCCAGCACCCGGGACAGCCTTTACGAGCAGTACTTC. It yields the protein CASTRDSLYEQYF.

This chain joins TRBV4-1 and TRBJ1-2; 9 bases match TRBD1. CDR3 length: 17 amino acids. The ends lost 0 bases at V and 7 bases at J; junction bases unmatched: 12. Germline CDR1 reads MGHRA; CDR2 reads YSYEKL. The CDR3 DNA reads as TGCGCCAGCAGCCAAGAACTTACAGGGGGCGGGGTGCGTGGCTACACCTTC. It codes for CASSQELTGGGVRGYTF.

The chain uses TRBV6-1 and TRBJ1-6; no definite D call. The CDR3 is 13 amino acids. The V end lost 5 bases, the J end lost 9 bases, and 11 bases lay between the germline ends. Per germline, CDR1 MNHNS and CDR2 SASEGT. The CDR3, as DNA: TGTGCCAGCAGTCCGGGCGTTCCTTCACCCCTCCACTTT. It is translated as CASSPGVPSPLHF.

The chain combines TRBV2 with TRBJ2-5; 10 positions match TRBD1. Germline assignment: CDR1 SNHLY and CDR2 FYNNEI. Trimming took 6 bases from V and 1 from J; bases not matched to a gene: 5. This CDR3 is built from 15 residues. The CDR3 reads CASRGTGARQETQYF. In nucleotides, the CDR3 is TGTGCCAGCAGAGGGACAGGGGCCCGCCAAGAGACCCAGTACTTC.

In nucleotides, the CDR3 is TGTGCCTGGAGCCGGGGAGCGGGGGAGACCCAGTACTTC. This encodes CAWSRGAGETQYF. V gene TRBV30 combines with J gene TRBJ2-5, with 7 bases fitting TRBD2. V lost 3 bases, J lost 5 bases, and 6 bases stayed unmatched. Germline-derived CDR1 and CDR2 are GTSNPN and SVGIG (reference sequence). The CDR3 totals 13 residues.